The table lists the clone carrying this T cell receptor (beta chain) with a few counts. Its antigen remains unknown. A single record per CDR3 protein comes from TCRdb applying MiXCR to the reads. The sample lists roughly 220,000 distinct CDR3 sequences; approximately 38% were seen once. This sample was included in a study of T cell repertoires in cytomegalovirus infection. Study context: Researchers turned to recently identified HLA-C-restricted CMV epitopes as well as well-studied HLA-B-restricted ones. Evidence of both CMV infection and a matching HLA type came from public TCR beta signatures. Notes on the study in general: Predominance within the ex vivo response was attributable to HLA-C-restricted CMV-specific TCR beta clonotypes.

The source of this sequence is a human donor in good health (CMV status not recorded). Some clones in this sample may be carry-over from other donors' samples. The specimen comprised CD8+ T cells from cultured PBMCs, sampled from culture after CMV antigen stimulation.

DNA for the CDR3: TGTGCCAGCAGCTTAGGATCTCTCGAGCAGTTCTTC. Encoded protein: CASSLGSLEQFF. The chain has TRBV7-2 and TRBJ2-1; D not resolved. The CDR3 consists of 12 residues. Trimming took off 1 base at V and 10 bases at J, with 8 bases between the two ends. Germline CDR1 and CDR2: SGHTA and FQGNSA.